This TCR beta chain appears in the sequencing data of a study of control samples from healthy donors and cancer patients. Produced via immunoSEQ multiplex PCR; TCRdb's table is partial and in-frame only. The sample gives around 120,000 clones, 88% of which show up once; 2% to 3% is in the top ten. The CDR3 length is 16 residues. In germline, CDR1 is SGHRS, CDR2 YFSETQ. The V and J ends lost 7 bases and 5 bases, in that order; junction bases with no gene match: 12. This sequence joins TRBV5-1 and TRBJ2-1; 10 nucleotides match TRBD1. This TCR was sampled from a woman aged 70-85 years in good health. Sequenced: blood. The chain's CDR3 is CASERGRGTGDNEQFF. The CDR3 nucleotides read TGCGCCAGCGAGAGGGGTAGGGGGACAGGGGACAATGAGCAGTTCTTC.